This T cell receptor (beta chain) was obtained from a study of T cells expressing NK-cell markers. Study-level points and caveats: Expanded NKG2C+ T cell clones had unclear HCMV specificity.

To note about this clonotype: Its antigen is unknown.

TCRdb reprocessed the 5' RACE reads and stores each CDR3 protein as one record, lacking DNA. Here the sample table reports roughly 160,000 distinct CDR3 sequences. CDR1 SEHNR and CDR2 FQNEAQ come from the germline V gene (reference sequence). The CDR3 has 15 residues. The source is a man between 18 and 69 years old in good health. Sequencing input: blood T cells: a sorted CD56 or NKG2C T cell subset, CD4+ or CD8+ T cells, or bulk PBMC T cells (not recorded which). The chain has TRBV7-9 and TRBJ2-3; TCRdb returns TRBD2, unconfirmable since there is no DNA. The CDR3 reads CASRSGLLSADTQYF.